A selection of T cell receptor beta chains follows, all from one sample in a study of T cells expressing NK-cell markers. TCRdb reprocessed the 5' RACE reads, keeping one entry per CDR3 protein, no DNA. The sample's table shows 400,000 to 550,000 distinct CDR3 sequences. The sequenced sample was blood T cells: a sorted CD56 or NKG2C T cell subset, CD4+ or CD8+ T cells, or bulk PBMC T cells (not recorded which). All receptors derive from a woman aged 18-70 years in good health. The CDR3 runs from the conserved cysteine through the conserved F or W. Fields, in order: J gene, V gene, CDR3 protein.

j_gene: TRBJ1-6
v_gene: TRBV5-1
CDR3aa: CASSFGVAYNSPLHF

j_gene: TRBJ2-6
v_gene: TRBV4-1
CDR3aa: CASSQDSRSGANVLTF

j_gene: TRBJ2-3
v_gene: TRBV25-1
CDR3aa: CASGDSTDTQYF

j_gene: TRBJ2-1
v_gene: TRBV11-1
CDR3aa: CASSLDFASGDGSYNEQFF

j_gene: TRBJ1-5
v_gene: TRBV12-3/TRBV12-4
CDR3aa: CASGSSGWRQPQHF

j_gene: TRBJ1-2
v_gene: TRBV20-1
CDR3aa: CSATHRQSIYGYTF

j_gene: TRBJ2-5
v_gene: TRBV4-2
CDR3aa: CASSQYEETQYF

j_gene: TRBJ2-3
v_gene: TRBV6-1
CDR3aa: CASSTWDSPTDTQYF

j_gene: TRBJ2-5
v_gene: TRBV7-3
CDR3aa: CASSSTSGSGETQYF

j_gene: TRBJ2-2
v_gene: TRBV12-3/TRBV12-4
CDR3aa: CASSLSRGGTGELFF

j_gene: TRBJ2-1
v_gene: TRBV7-2
CDR3aa: CASSHSSAISYNEQFF

j_gene: TRBJ2-7
v_gene: TRBV20-1
CDR3aa: CSATDSGRAPSYEQYF

j_gene: TRBJ1-2
v_gene: TRBV19
CDR3aa: CASTGAPGRTYGYTF

j_gene: TRBJ2-2
v_gene: TRBV4-1
CDR3aa: CASSHPAGGGELFF

j_gene: TRBJ2-5
v_gene: TRBV5-4
CDR3aa: CASSLGSHPQETQYF

j_gene: TRBJ2-2
v_gene: TRBV12-3/TRBV12-4
CDR3aa: CASSSGTMNTGELFF

j_gene: TRBJ1-5
v_gene: TRBV15
CDR3aa: CATSNGLDPNQPQHF

j_gene: TRBJ2-3
v_gene: TRBV18
CDR3aa: CASSPEVRPDTQYF

j_gene: TRBJ1-6
v_gene: TRBV3-1
CDR3aa: CASSDSSPLHF

j_gene: TRBJ1-1
v_gene: TRBV11-2
CDR3aa: CASTRGGLNTEAFF

j_gene: TRBJ2-1
v_gene: TRBV29-1
CDR3aa: CSVEDRGAGGLSSYNEQFF

j_gene: TRBJ2-7
v_gene: TRBV27
CDR3aa: CASSSVGLQFYEQYF

j_gene: TRBJ1-5
v_gene: TRBV11-2
CDR3aa: CASSLGLQGGQPQHF

j_gene: TRBJ2-1
v_gene: TRBV20-1
CDR3aa: CSALAESSYNEQFF

j_gene: TRBJ1-4
v_gene: TRBV19
CDR3aa: CASSIVPGLTEKLFF

j_gene: TRBJ2-6
v_gene: TRBV25-1
CDR3aa: CASMSGQGRTGANVLTF

j_gene: TRBJ1-5
v_gene: TRBV9
CDR3aa: CASSVAGQRNQPQHF

j_gene: TRBJ1-5
v_gene: TRBV11-2
CDR3aa: CASSFDQGQPQHF

j_gene: TRBJ2-7
v_gene: TRBV25-1
CDR3aa: CASSEKGQGVHEQYF

j_gene: TRBJ2-2
v_gene: TRBV20-1
CDR3aa: CSAPTSGTGDTGELFF

j_gene: TRBJ2-1
v_gene: TRBV9
CDR3aa: CASSANDRYNEQFF

j_gene: TRBJ1-4
v_gene: TRBV20-1
CDR3aa: CSARDRGQLKLFF

j_gene: TRBJ1-5
v_gene: TRBV3-1
CDR3aa: CASSQQGQPQHF

j_gene: TRBJ2-3
v_gene: TRBV20-1
CDR3aa: CSASLPSAGIGDTQYF

j_gene: TRBJ2-4
v_gene: TRBV6-5
CDR3aa: CASTWGNIQYF

j_gene: TRBJ2-1
v_gene: TRBV18
CDR3aa: CASSPDAGHNEQFF

j_gene: TRBJ1-4
v_gene: TRBV29-1
CDR3aa: CSVRGQGTNEKLFF

j_gene: TRBJ2-7
v_gene: TRBV29-1
CDR3aa: CSASTVSYEQYF

j_gene: TRBJ1-2
v_gene: TRBV5-1
CDR3aa: CASSLEFWGLAGYTF

j_gene: TRBJ2-7
v_gene: TRBV20-1
CDR3aa: CSARQGNYEQYF

j_gene: TRBJ2-3
v_gene: TRBV29-1
CDR3aa: CSARTSGRMGTQYF

j_gene: TRBJ1-1
v_gene: TRBV12-3/TRBV12-4
CDR3aa: CASSPLGAGKNTEAFF

j_gene: TRBJ1-2
v_gene: TRBV7-3
CDR3aa: CASSPELWGGYTF

j_gene: TRBJ2-5
v_gene: TRBV20-1
CDR3aa: CSARATGKGETQYF

j_gene: TRBJ2-5
v_gene: TRBV7-8
CDR3aa: CASSLTGMWMETQYF

j_gene: TRBJ2-1
v_gene: TRBV24-1
CDR3aa: CATSDPGASDEQFF

j_gene: TRBJ2-1
v_gene: TRBV20-1
CDR3aa: CSARDGGGFTDEQFF

j_gene: TRBJ2-3
v_gene: TRBV14
CDR3aa: CASSQGTRTDTQYF

j_gene: TRBJ2-5
v_gene: TRBV4-3
CDR3aa: CASSQGTSVHRVQETQYF

j_gene: TRBJ1-5
v_gene: TRBV4-3
CDR3aa: CASSQDWSAANQPQHF

j_gene: TRBJ2-2
v_gene: TRBV30
CDR3aa: CAWSLGSTGELFF

j_gene: TRBJ2-5
v_gene: TRBV3-1
CDR3aa: CASSLVGLREETQYF

j_gene: TRBJ2-1
v_gene: TRBV30
CDR3aa: CACTLPQVRKQFF

j_gene: TRBJ2-1
v_gene: TRBV27
CDR3aa: CDSSGVAGGLRYGEQFF

j_gene: TRBJ2-1
v_gene: TRBV15
CDR3aa: CATAGLRNEQFF

j_gene: TRBJ2-7
v_gene: TRBV20-1
CDR3aa: CSAATGAPYEQYF

j_gene: TRBJ1-5
v_gene: TRBV6-2/TRBV6-3
CDR3aa: CASSYVGAGQPQHF

j_gene: TRBJ1-2
v_gene: TRBV27
CDR3aa: CASSWAGGGGGYTF

j_gene: TRBJ1-1
v_gene: TRBV7-8
CDR3aa: CASSLVKGLDTEAFF

j_gene: TRBJ2-7
v_gene: TRBV20-1
CDR3aa: CSALGVGQGAYEQYF